Following are 28 T cell receptor beta chains from one sample sequenced in a study of regulatory T cells in long-lasting Graves disease (dated by TCRdb to the early 2020s). According to the study, the label for this sample's time point signals: persistent/refractory GD, antithyroid drugs over 5 years with positive TRAb. RNA was extracted from PBMCs in TRIzol for both TCR sequencing and RNA sequencing. The library was produced with multiplex PCR. The sample was run on an Illumina HiSeq 4000. CDR3 regions were amplified by Arm-PCR with iRepertoire HTBI primers to construct TCR beta libraries. The public reads were quality trimmed at Q25 with fastp and then assembled into clones with MiXCR by TCRdb, keeping productive beta chains. All rows with the same CDR3 protein become a single entry with the most common DNA and genes. This sample comprises roughly 700,000 distinct CDR3 sequences, about 30% of them detected only once. The ten largest clones capture 40% to 55% of the sample.

Source: peripheral blood mononuclear cells (PBMCs), taken when the disease was refractory, from a patient treated with antithyroid drugs. Receptors were obtained from a female donor with Graves disease.

This chain links TRBV11-2 with TRBJ2-7; TRBD1 matches at 7 bases. The CDR3 spans 18 residues. The junction had 16 bases not matched to a gene; V was cut back by 4 bases and J by 1 base. Per the germline V gene, CDR1 is SGHAT and CDR2 is FQNNGV. CDR3 residues: CASSWTFLDRILSYEQYF. The CDR3 bases are TGTGCCAGCAGCTGGACATTTTTGGACAGGATACTTTCCTACGAGCAGTACTTC.

This clonotype has a handful of counts. This chain connects TRBV20-1 to TRBJ2-7; D remains unclear. This CDR3 has 14 amino acids. Trimming took off 0 bases at V and 0 bases at J, with 9 bases between the two ends. Germline CDR1 is DFQATT and CDR2 is SNEGSKA (reference sequence). This CDR3 reads CSARDQENSYEQYF. Here the CDR3 DNA reads TGCAGTGCTAGAGACCAGGAAAACTCCTACGAGCAGTACTTC.

The V call is TRBV27, the J call TRBJ2-7; D may be TRBD1 (6 bases). CDR3 length: 15 amino acids. Per germline, CDR1 MNHEY and CDR2 SMNVEV (reference sequence). Trimming shortened V by 0 bases and J by 0 bases, and 9 bases separated the two germline ends. The CDR3 sequence: CASSLSQGISYEQYF. Written as DNA, the CDR3 is TGTGCCAGCAGTTTATCTCAGGGGATCTCCTACGAGCAGTACTTC.

V is TRBV9 and J is TRBJ2-5; 7 bases map to TRBD1. Germline CDR1 and CDR2: SGDLS and YYNGEE. Trimming at V came to 0 bases and at J to 2 bases, leaving 4 bases not matched to a gene. The length of the CDR3 is 15 residues. The CDR3 sequence: CASSVGHRGQETQYF. CDR3 bases: TGTGCCAGCAGCGTAGGGCACAGGGGACAAGAGACCCAGTACTTC. The variable domain in full, with the rest retrieved from reference TRBV9 and TRBJ2-5, is DSGVTQTPKHLITATGQRVTLRCSPRSGDLSVYWYQQSLDQGLQFLIQYYNGEERAKGNILERFSAQQFPDLHSELNLSSLELGDSALYFCASSVGHRGQETQYFGPGTRLLVL.

This chain links TRBV12-3 or TRBV12-4 with TRBJ1-1; TRBD1 aligns across 10 bases. V gave up 10 bases and J gave up 1 base; unmatched junction bases: 9. This CDR3 comprises 15 residues. The CDR3 spells CAKIMDRGKNTEAFF. CDR3 DNA: TGTGCCAAAATTATGGACAGGGGGAAGAACACTGAAGCTTTCTTT.

This sequence joins TRBV13 and TRBJ2-7, with D perhaps matching TRBD1 or TRBD2 (5 bases each). The germline CDR1 and CDR2 sequences are PRHDT and FYEKMQ (reference sequence). V lost 9 bases and J lost 1, with 16 bases in between. The CDR3 sequence is 14 residues long. CDR3 coding DNA: TGTGCCAGTGGGTGGGGGAGAGGGTCCTACGAGCAGTACTTC. It yields the protein CASGWGRGSYEQYF.

CDR3 amino acids: CASSPSSGQGVSALHF. CDR3 nucleotide sequence: TGTGCCAGCAGTCCATCATCCGGGCAGGGGGTGTCCGCCCTCCACTTT. V is TRBV28 and J is TRBJ1-6, with 7 bases aligning to TRBD1. This CDR3 is built from 16 residues. The germline gives CDR1 MDHEN, CDR2 SYDVKM. V was pared by 5 bases and J by 14 bases, with 18 bases of the junction left unmatched.

This chain joins TRBV6-1 and TRBJ2-7; 14 nucleotides agree with TRBD2. The CDR3 runs 14 residues. The ends lost 6 bases at V and 4 bases at J; junction bases unmatched: 2. Looked up from germline, CDR1 is MNHNS and CDR2 is SASEGT. The CDR3 here is CASRWTSGRYEQYF. The CDR3 region has the DNA TGTGCCAGCAGATGGACTAGCGGGAGGTACGAGCAGTACTTC.

This chain links TRBV7-9 with TRBJ2-7; 13 bases fit TRBD2. Germline V gene lookup returns CDR1 SEHNR and CDR2 FQNEAQ (reference sequence). This CDR3 contains 17 residues. J lost 3 bases, V lost 4 bases, and 9 bases had no gene match. This CDR3 is CASSSSGLAGSYYEQYF. The CDR3 nucleotides read TGTGCCAGCAGCTCCTCGGGACTAGCGGGGTCCTACTACGAGCAGTACTTC.

The V gene is TRBV5-1, the J gene TRBJ2-2, with 9 positions matching TRBD1. Trimming at V came to 3 bases and at J to 7 bases, leaving 7 bases not matched to a gene. The CDR3 consists of 15 residues. The germline gives CDR1 SGHRS, CDR2 YFSETQ. CDR3 in amino acids: CASSSPDRGDGELFF. CDR3 bases: TGCGCCAGCAGCTCCCCGGACAGGGGAGACGGGGAGCTGTTTTTT.

The chain links TRBV6-1 to TRBJ1-5; 7 nucleotides match TRBD1. The CDR3 has 14 residues. Trimming at V came to 5 bases and at J to 5 bases, leaving 6 bases not matched to a gene. Per germline, CDR1 MNHNS and CDR2 SASEGT. This CDR3 reads CASSNRGSDQPQHF. The DNA of the CDR3 is TGTGCCAGCAGTAACAGGGGTTCGGATCAGCCCCAGCATTTT.

The J gene is TRBJ1-5, the V gene TRBV28; D unresolved. This CDR3 has 14 residues. Between the trimmed V and J ends, which lost 4 bases and 7 bases, there was a span of 14 bases. Germline V CDR1 and CDR2: MDHEN, SYDVKM. DNA of the CDR3: TGTGCCAGCAGTTCGGACGAGTCTATGCAGCCCCAGCATTTT. This encodes CASSSDESMQPQHF.

The rearrangement uses TRBV19 and TRBJ1-2, with a tentative D call TRBD1 (5 bases). This CDR3 has 14 amino acids. V shed 5 bases and J shed 4 bases, with 14 bases lying between them. Germline V gene data show CDR1 as LNHDA and CDR2 as SQIVND (reference sequence). The CDR3 DNA reads as TGTGCCAGTAGTCCCTCTGCGGGACGCTATGGCTACACCTTC. Protein sequence: CASSPSAGRYGYTF.

The chain is built from TRBV12-3 or TRBV12-4 and TRBJ1-4; D remains ambiguous. Between the trimmed V and J ends, which lost 6 bases and 3 bases, there was a span of 8 bases. The CDR3 is 13 amino acids. The CDR3 sequence: CASSRISNEKLFF. DNA for the CDR3: TGTGCCAGCAGCCGGATTTCTAATGAAAAACTGTTTTTT.

The V call is TRBV5-4, the J call TRBJ1-6, with D possibly being TRBD1 (5 bases). The germline V gene has CDR1 SGHNT and CDR2 YYREEE (reference sequence). V shed 4 bases and J shed 7 bases, with 12 bases lying between them. This CDR3 spans 14 amino acids. The CDR3 bases are TGTGCCAGCAGCGCGCCCGGGGCCAATTCACCCCTCCACTTT. Its translation: CASSAPGANSPLHF.

The chain joins TRBV25-1 to TRBJ1-1, with unresolved D. CDR3 length: 14 amino acids. Germline CDR1 reads MGHDK; CDR2 reads SYGVNS. Trimming left V 1 base short and J 4 bases short, with 10 bases between. CDR3 loop: CASSESAWGTEAFF. The CDR3 nucleotides read TGTGCCAGCAGTGAATCGGCTTGGGGCACTGAAGCTTTCTTT.

The CDR3 DNA reads TGTGCCAGCAGGACCCCGGGACAGGGCGGCAATCAGCCCCAGCATTTT. This sequence encodes CASRTPGQGGNQPQHF. The rearrangement uses TRBV28 and TRBJ1-5; 9 nucleotides align to TRBD1. The CDR3 contains 16 residues. Losses at the gene ends were 6 bases for V and 2 bases for J; bases not matched to a gene: 8. Germline V gene data show CDR1 as MDHEN and CDR2 as SYDVKM.

This clonotype was seen more than once but under ten times. J is TRBJ1-6 and V is TRBV5-1, with D perhaps TRBD1 (6 bases). Germline V CDR1 and CDR2: SGHRS, YFSETQ. Trimming shortened V by 5 bases and J by 0 bases, and 12 bases separated the two germline ends. This CDR3 contains 16 residues. The CDR3 spells CASRDSSSSYNSPLHF. CDR3 coding DNA: TGCGCCAGCAGGGACAGTTCGAGCTCCTATAATTCACCCCTCCACTTT. Complete variable domain (other parts from reference TRBV5-1 and TRBJ1-6): KAGVTQTPRYLIKTRGQQVTLSCSPISGHRSVSWYQQTPGQGLQFLFEYFSETQRNKGNFPGRFSGRQFSNSRSEMNVSTLELGDSALYLCASRDSSSSYNSPLHFGNGTRLTVT.

This clonotype has ten or more counts. The chain joins TRBV6-1 to TRBJ2-2; D ambiguous. V dropped 6 bases and J dropped 7 bases, with 9 bases sitting between them. The CDR3 extends over 12 amino acids. Per germline, CDR1 MNHNS and CDR2 SASEGT. The CDR3 DNA reads TGTGCCAGCAGCCCAGGAAGCGGGGAGCTGTTTTTT. The encoded protein is CASSPGSGELFF.

This chain joins TRBV29-1 and TRBJ1-1; no firm D call. V was clipped by 4 bases and J by 4 bases, with 13 bases between them. The CDR3 runs to 13 residues. Looked up from germline, CDR1 is SQVTM and CDR2 is ANQGSEA. CDR3 in amino acids: CSVAGRMITEAFF. CDR3 sequence (DNA): TGCAGCGTTGCGGGCCGGATGATCACTGAAGCTTTCTTT.

This clonotype has more than one count but fewer than ten. This sequence joins TRBV19 and TRBJ1-4; D not certain. The germline V and J ends were trimmed by 6 bases and 2 bases, with 10 bases remaining between them. Germline-derived CDR1 and CDR2 are LNHDA and SQIVND (reference sequence). This CDR3 is 14 amino acids long. CDR3 in DNA: TGTGCCAGTAGCTCCTTGAGGACTAATGAAAAACTGTTTTTT. Its translation is CASSSLRTNEKLFF. Combining the CDR3 with reference TRBV19 and TRBJ1-4 gives the whole variable domain DGGITQSPKYLFRKEGQNVTLSCEQNLNHDAMYWYRQDPGQGLRLIYYSQIVNDFQKGDIAEGYSVSREKKESFPLTVTSAQKNPTAFYLCASSSLRTNEKLFFGSGTQLSVL.

This clonotype was observed at least ten times. The chain is built from TRBV7-2 and TRBJ1-1; the D is unclear. Germline CDR1 reads SGHTA; CDR2 reads FQGNSA. The CDR3 is 14 residues long. The V end was cut by 5 bases, the J end by 4 bases, with 14 bases between. The CDR3 here is CASSNVRLGTEAFF. CDR3 bases: TGTGCCAGCAGCAACGTTCGACTAGGCACTGAAGCTTTCTTT.

About this clonotype: This may stem from a read error, because a much larger clone lies one nucleotide away. The chain employs TRBV28 and TRBJ2-7, with 11 bases matching TRBD1. This CDR3 is 16 amino acids long. The junction had 9 bases not matched to a gene; V was cut back by 5 bases and J by 3 bases. In germline, CDR1 is MDHEN, CDR2 SYDVKM. CDR3 nucleotide sequence: TGTGCCAGCAGTGCAAACCGGGACAGGGGGTACTACGAGCAGTACTTC. Amino acid sequence: CASSANRDRGYYEQYF.

This clonotype was recorded once. This CDR3 is CSARDRSGPNSPLHF. The DNA for the CDR3 is TGCAGTGCTAGAGATCGTTCAGGCCCAAATTCACCCCTCCACTTT. V and J are TRBV20-1 and TRBJ1-6; D is unclear. The CDR3 runs 15 residues. Deletions cut 0 bases from V and 7 bases from J, with 13 bases between. Germline lookup yields CDR1 DFQATT and CDR2 SNEGSKA (reference sequence).

This clonotype was detected only a few times. CDR3 nucleotides: TGCGCCAGCAGCCAAGATGTGCTACAAGAGACCCAGTACTTC. This codes for CASSQDVLQETQYF. This chain connects TRBV4-1 to TRBJ2-5; D is uncertain. Trimming pared 0 bases from V and 2 bases from J, leaving 7 bases between. The CDR3 consists of 14 residues. Germline lookup yields CDR1 MGHRA and CDR2 YSYEKL.

V usage is TRBV7-3 and J usage is TRBJ2-7; 10 nucleotides agree with TRBD2. CDR3 length: 15 residues. After removal of 6 bases from V and 2 bases from J, the junction contained 7 bases not matched to a gene. Germline-derived CDR1 and CDR2 are SGHTA and FQGTGA. CDR3 nucleotide sequence: TGTGCCAGCAGTCGCCTAGCGGGGGCCGCCTACGAGCAGTACTTC. It specifies CASSRLAGAAYEQYF.

This clonotype came up many times. A read error may produce the germline difference seen at one junction end. The V and J genes are TRBV5-1 and TRBJ2-7; 11 nucleotides agree with TRBD2. CDR1 is SGHRS, CDR2 YFSETQ, per germline. The CDR3 has 15 amino acids. CDR3 nucleotides: TGTGCCAGCAGTTACACTAGCGGGAGCTCCTACGAGCAGTACTTC. As protein: CASSYTSGSSYEQYF.

The chain links TRBV14 to TRBJ1-6; D is unclear. Germline CDR1 and CDR2: SGHDN and FVKESK. There are 16 residues in the CDR3. Trimming left V 0 bases short and J 3 bases short, with 9 bases between. The CDR3 is CASSQERFFYNSPLHF. The CDR3 DNA follows: TGTGCCAGCAGCCAAGAGCGGTTTTTCTATAATTCACCCCTCCACTTT. The full variable domain, with the rest looked up from reference TRBV14 and TRBJ1-6, is EAGVTQFPSHSVIEKGQTVTLRCDPISGHDNLYWYRRVMGKEIKFLLHFVKESKQDESGMPNNRFLAERTGGTYSTLKVQPAELEDSGVYFCASSQERFFYNSPLHFGNGTRLTVT.